These 24 T cell receptor beta chains originate from one sample sequenced in a study of cytomegalovirus exposure and HLA in healthy donors. The PCR ran on 60 Vbeta and 13 Jbeta primers. Clones were read by immunoSEQ multiplex PCR, and TCRdb kept only the in-frame ones, dropping some. This repertoire includes approximately 110,000 clones. Sequencing used PBMCs. The receptors were sampled from a man between 18 and 29 years old in good health and CMV-seronegative.

The chain combines TRBV13 with TRBJ2-5, with TRBD1 as a possible D gene (6 bases). The J call may be faulty, since TRBJ2-7 better matches the DNA end. The CDR3 extends over 16 amino acids. Germline CDR1 reads PRHDT; CDR2 reads FYEKMQ (reference sequence). The CDR3 region is CASTALDQGRPYEQYF. The DNA for the CDR3 is TGTGCCAGCACCGCCCTGGATCAGGGGAGACCCTACGAGCAGTACTTC.

The gene calls are TRBV5-1 and TRBJ1-4; 10 bases are a match to TRBD1. Germline lookup yields CDR1 SGHRS and CDR2 YFSETQ. There are 15 residues in the CDR3. The V gene end was trimmed by 0 bases and the J gene end by 8 bases; junction bases not matched to a gene: 4. Here the CDR3 DNA reads TGCGCCAGCAGCTTGGCGGGGACAGGGGAAGAAAAACTGTTTTTT. This encodes CASSLAGTGEEKLFF.

The chain carries TRBV7-8 and TRBJ1-1; no definite D call. Trimming took 2 bases from V and 1 from J, leaving 5 bases between them. Looked up from germline, CDR1 is SGHVS and CDR2 is FQNEAQ. The CDR3 runs to 13 residues. The CDR3 is CASSLIANTEAFF. The CDR3 DNA reads TGTGCCAGCAGCTTAATAGCGAACACTGAAGCTTTCTTT. Filled out from reference TRBV7-8 and TRBJ1-1, the complete variable domain reads GAGVSQSPRYKVAKRGQDVALRCDPISGHVSLFWYQQALGQGPEFLTYFQNEAQLDKSGLPSDRFFAERPEGSVSTLKIQRTQQEDSAVYLCASSLIANTEAFFGQGTRLTVV.

This chain uses TRBV5-5 with TRBJ1-2; D gene unclear. In germline, CDR1 is SGHKS, CDR2 YYEKEE (reference sequence). The ends were cut back, 4 bases at V and 2 bases at J, with 9 bases in the middle. CDR3 size: 13 residues. The CDR3: CASSPTWNYGYTF. In nucleotides, the CDR3 is TGTGCCAGCAGCCCGACATGGAACTATGGCTACACCTTC.

The rearrangement links TRBV4-2 to TRBJ2-2, with 10 bases matching TRBD2. Unmatched junction bases numbered 3, after V lost 3 bases and J lost 2 bases. The CDR3 covers 16 residues. Germline V gene lookup returns CDR1 LGHNA and CDR2 YNFKEQ. This chain's CDR3 is CASSHLAGANTGELFF. The DNA for the CDR3 is TGTGCCAGCAGCCACCTAGCGGGGGCCAACACCGGGGAGCTGTTTTTT.

In DNA form, the CDR3 reads TGTGCCAGCAGGGCTAGCGGGGACACCGGGGAGCTGTTTTTT. Protein sequence: CASRASGDTGELFF. V and J are TRBV28 and TRBJ2-2; 9 bases match TRBD2. V gave up 6 bases and J gave up 3 bases; unmatched junction bases: 2. The CDR3 extends over 14 amino acids. Germline V gene sequence: CDR1 MDHEN, CDR2 SYDVKM. The variable domain in full, completed from reference TRBV28 and TRBJ2-2, reads DVKVTQSSRYLVKRTGEKVFLECVQDMDHENMFWYRQDPGLGLRLIYFSYDVKMKEKGDIPEGYSVSREKKERFSLILESASTNQTSMYLCASRASGDTGELFFGEGSRLTVL.

The rearrangement uses TRBV28 and TRBJ1-2, with a tentative D call TRBD1 (6 bases). The length of the CDR3 is 13 residues. Germline V lookup: CDR1 MDHEN, CDR2 SYDVKM. V was cut by 2 bases and J by 7 bases, with 11 bases left in between. The CDR3 DNA sequence: TGTGCCAGCAGTTTAGACAGGATGGCTGGCTACACCTTC. Residues: CASSLDRMAGYTF.

This chain links TRBV5-6 with TRBJ2-7; tentative D call: TRBD1 (6 bases). The V end lost 4 bases, the J end lost 5 bases, and 13 bases lay between the germline ends. The CDR3 length is 13 residues. From germline, CDR1 is SGHDT and CDR2 YYEEEE. The chain's CDR3 is CASSKTTGHEQYF. CDR3 bases: TGTGCCAGCAGCAAAACTACAGGGCACGAGCAGTACTTC.

The chain has TRBV9 and TRBJ1-4, with 7 positions matching TRBD1. The CDR3 is 14 residues long. Germline CDR1 and CDR2: SGDLS and YYNGEE. Trimming at V came to 3 bases and at J to 4 bases, leaving 3 bases not matched to a gene. CDR3 loop: CASSATGVNEKLFF. The CDR3 nucleotides read TGTGCCAGCAGCGCCACAGGGGTTAATGAAAAACTGTTTTTT.

The genes are TRBV10-3 and TRBJ1-5; possibly TRBD1 for D (6 bases). The length of the CDR3 is 14 residues. The V end was cut by 9 bases, the J end by 0 bases, with 12 bases between. The germline V gene has CDR1 ENHRY and CDR2 SYGVKD. This CDR3 is CAIRDNYSNQPQHF. The CDR3 DNA follows: TGTGCCATACGGGACAATTATAGCAATCAGCCCCAGCATTTT.

The chain couples TRBV5-1 to TRBJ2-2; 9 nucleotides agree with TRBD1. V lost 4 bases, J lost 0 bases, and 1 base stayed unmatched. The length of the CDR3 is 15 residues. Germline loops: CDR1 SGHRS, CDR2 YFSETQ. The CDR3 loop is CASSRDRANTGELFF. In nucleotides, the CDR3 is TGCGCCAGCAGCAGGGACAGGGCGAACACCGGGGAGCTGTTTTTT. The full variable domain, with the rest looked up from reference TRBV5-1 and TRBJ2-2, is KAGVTQTPRYLIKTRGQQVTLSCSPISGHRSVSWYQQTPGQGLQFLFEYFSETQRNKGNFPGRFSGRQFSNSRSEMNVSTLELGDSALYLCASSRDRANTGELFFGEGSRLTVL.

This chain joins TRBV5-1 and TRBJ2-1; 9 nucleotides match TRBD1. This CDR3 has 15 residues. V trimming: 4 bases; J trimming: 7 bases; junction bases outside the gene matches: 9. Germline values: CDR1 SGHRS, CDR2 YFSETQ. The CDR3 DNA reads as TGCGCCAGCAGCCTATCCGGGACAGGGTGGAATGAGCAGTTCTTC. Encoded protein: CASSLSGTGWNEQFF.

The chain is built from TRBV13 and TRBJ1-4, with TRBD1 identical over 9 bases. CDR1 is PRHDT, CDR2 FYEKMQ, per germline (reference sequence). The junction had 4 bases not matched to a gene; V was cut back by 5 bases and J by 0 bases. The CDR3 sequence is 16 residues long. The CDR3 loop reads CASSARQGATNEKLFF. The CDR3 nucleotides are TGTGCCAGCAGCGCACGACAGGGGGCAACTAATGAAAAACTGTTTTTT.

The V gene is TRBV10-3, the J gene TRBJ2-2, with D tentatively TRBD2 (6 bases). Germline V gives CDR1 ENHRY, CDR2 SYGVKD. The length of the CDR3 is 16 residues. V was clipped by 3 bases and J by 2 bases, with 13 bases between them. The CDR3 protein is CAISDGVAENTGELFF. Written as DNA, the CDR3 is TGTGCCATCAGTGATGGGGTAGCGGAAAACACCGGGGAGCTGTTTTTT.

The chain couples TRBV4-1 to TRBJ1-4; D not certain. Germline-derived CDR1 and CDR2 are MGHRA and YSYEKL. This CDR3 contains 16 residues. Between the trimmed V and J ends, which lost 0 bases and 0 bases, there was a span of 8 bases. In DNA form, the CDR3 reads TGCGCCAGCAGCCAAGATCAGGCGACAACTAATGAAAAACTGTTTTTT. This encodes CASSQDQATTNEKLFF.

V and J are TRBV6-5 and TRBJ1-5; D is unclear. With 8 bases removed from V and 1 base from J, the gap between germline ends came to 12 bases. This CDR3 is 14 amino acids long. Looked up from germline, CDR1 is MNHEY and CDR2 is SVGAGI. The CDR3 spells CASGRGSSNQPQHF. CDR3 bases: TGTGCCAGCGGGCGGGGTTCGAGCAATCAGCCCCAGCATTTT.

In nucleotides, the CDR3 is TGTGCCAGCAGCCCTTCGGACAAACGATATGGCTACACCTTC. Its translation is CASSPSDKRYGYTF. The rearrangement uses TRBV9 and TRBJ1-2, with TRBD1 as a possible D gene (5 bases). CDR3 size: 14 residues. CDR1 SGDLS and CDR2 YYNGEE come from the germline V gene. V lost 4 bases, J lost 5 bases, and 15 bases lay in between.

This chain links TRBV5-1 with TRBJ2-2, with D perhaps matching TRBD2 (5 bases). Germline CDR1 is SGHRS and CDR2 is YFSETQ. V was trimmed by 1 base and J by 4 bases, leaving 11 bases between them. The CDR3 is 15 residues long. The CDR3 loop reads CASSLRGEGTGELFF. The DNA of the CDR3 is TGCGCCAGCAGCTTGCGGGGAGAGGGCACCGGGGAGCTGTTTTTT.

The chain couples TRBV7-6 to TRBJ2-7, with TRBD2 identical over 11 bases. The germline V gene encodes CDR1 SGHVS and CDR2 FNYEAQ. V was clipped by 5 bases and J by 2 bases; unmatched bases: 5. CDR3 length: 15 amino acids. This chain's CDR3 is CASSAGTSGAYEQYF. CDR3 nucleotides: TGTGCCAGCAGCGCTGGGACTAGCGGTGCCTACGAGCAGTACTTC.

The V gene is TRBV29-1, the J gene TRBJ1-2; the D is unclear. The CDR3 spans 12 residues. Trimming removed 5 bases at V and 5 bases at J, with 12 bases between. Germline V gene lookup returns CDR1 SQVTM and CDR2 ANQGSEA. The CDR3 sequence: CSVQSNQYGYTF. Here the CDR3 DNA reads TGCAGCGTTCAAAGCAACCAATATGGCTACACCTTC.

The rearrangement links TRBV4-1 to TRBJ1-1; D may be TRBD1 (6 bases). The germline V gene encodes CDR1 MGHRA and CDR2 YSYEKL. The CDR3 runs 17 residues. V was pared by 0 bases and J by 4 bases, with 18 bases between. The CDR3: CASSQETARGRITEAFF. The CDR3 DNA sequence: TGCGCCAGCAGCCAAGAGACTGCCAGGGGTAGGATCACTGAAGCTTTCTTT.

The V gene is TRBV6-6, the J gene TRBJ1-2, with TRBD1 matching over 7 bases. CDR1 is MNHNY and CDR2 is SVGAGI in the germline V gene (reference sequence). The V segment lost 2 bases and the J segment 6 bases; nucleotides outside the gene matches: 9. This CDR3 contains 15 residues. The CDR3 here is CASSYREGGDDGYTF. As DNA, the CDR3 is TGTGCCAGCAGTTACCGCGAAGGGGGCGATGATGGCTACACCTTC.

The chain combines TRBV18 with TRBJ1-1; D is ambiguous. Germline assignment: CDR1 KGHSH and CDR2 LQKENI. The CDR3 length is 14 residues. The V end was cut by 0 bases, the J end by 1 base, with 6 bases between. The CDR3 spells CASSPPNRNTEAFF. CDR3 bases: TGTGCCAGCTCACCACCTAACAGGAACACTGAAGCTTTCTTT.

The chain employs TRBV9 and TRBJ1-1; unclear D gene. The ends were cut back, 4 bases at V and 1 base at J, with 14 bases in the middle. Germline V gene sequence: CDR1 SGDLS, CDR2 YYNGEE. This CDR3 contains 15 residues. CDR3 in amino acids: CASSLGNRENTEAFF. CDR3 sequence (DNA): TGTGCCAGCAGCCTAGGGAATCGGGAGAACACTGAAGCTTTCTTT.